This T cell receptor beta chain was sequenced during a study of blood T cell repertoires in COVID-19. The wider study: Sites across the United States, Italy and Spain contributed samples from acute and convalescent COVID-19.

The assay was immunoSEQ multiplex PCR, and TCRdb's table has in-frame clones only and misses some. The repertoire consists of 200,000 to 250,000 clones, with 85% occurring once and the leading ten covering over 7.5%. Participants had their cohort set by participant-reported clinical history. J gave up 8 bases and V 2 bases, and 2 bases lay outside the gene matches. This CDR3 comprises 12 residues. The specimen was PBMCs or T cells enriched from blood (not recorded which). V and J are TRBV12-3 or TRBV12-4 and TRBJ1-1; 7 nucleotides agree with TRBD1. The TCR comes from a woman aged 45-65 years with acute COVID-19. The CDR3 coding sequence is TGTGCCAGCAGTTTAAGCAGGGGGGAAGCTTTCTTT. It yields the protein CASSLSRGEAFF.